Listed here are 22 T cell receptor beta chains from one sample, sequenced in a study of blood T cells in healthy people across ages. It was with a sample-barcoded 5' primer and a J-beta primer mix that a second PCR of about 6 to 12 cycles was run. TCRdb reprocessed the 5' RACE reads via MiXCR and lists one record per CDR3 protein. Of approximately 730,000 distinct CDR3 sequences listed, roughly two fifths are singletons. Sample: blood. Every receptor here comes from a woman aged 55-70 years in good health.

The sample holds a few counts of this clonotype. The chain recombines TRBV20-1 with TRBJ2-5; maybe TRBD2 (7 bases). The V gene's germline CDR1 is DFQATT and CDR2 SNEGSKA (reference sequence). The CDR3 contains 14 residues. Deletions cut 5 bases from V and 11 bases from J, with 24 bases between. CDR3 coding DNA: TGCAGTGCTCCGCGGGGGCAGAACTACAATGAGCAGTACTTC. It encodes CSAPRGQNYNEQYF.

The V call is TRBV20-1, the J call TRBJ2-7; 8 bases agree with TRBD2. The junction had 0 bases not matched to a gene; V was cut back by 3 bases and J by 2 bases. CDR1 and CDR2 from the germline V gene are DFQATT and SNEGSKA (reference sequence). This CDR3 comprises 12 residues. CDR3 sequence (DNA): TGCAGTGCTAGCGGGAGGGCCTACGAGCAGTACTTC. This gives the protein CSASGRAYEQYF.

This clonotype has only a few counts. The V and J genes are TRBV24-1 and TRBJ2-5; D call uncertain. The V gene lost 7 bases and the J gene lost 1 base, with 15 bases spanning the gap. The CDR3 contains 15 residues. Germline CDR1 and CDR2: KGHDR and SFDVKD. CDR3 region: CATSTGTGTQETQYF. As DNA, the CDR3 is TGTGCCACCAGCACCGGTACTGGAACCCAAGAGACCCAGTACTTC.

This clonotype has a count of ten or more. The V gene is TRBV20-1, the J gene TRBJ2-3; 12 bases are shared with TRBD2. This CDR3 comprises 16 residues. Per germline, CDR1 DFQATT and CDR2 SNEGSKA (reference sequence). The V segment lost 3 bases and the J segment 5 bases; nucleotides outside the gene matches: 9. CDR3 sequence (DNA): TGCAGTGCTAGTCGGGCTAGCGGGAGGGCCGTAGATACGCAGTATTTT. It translates to CSASRASGRAVDTQYF.

In this sample, this clonotype turned up many times. J is TRBJ1-1 and V is TRBV4-3; D is unclear. The CDR3 consists of 14 residues. Germline lookup yields CDR1 LGHNA and CDR2 YSLEER. V was shortened by 1 base and J by 4 bases, with 10 bases between the two germline ends. The chain's CDR3 is CASSQGLSGTEAFF. As DNA, the CDR3 is TGCGCCAGCAGCCAAGGGCTATCGGGCACTGAAGCTTTCTTT.

This clonotype was detected a few times. The CDR3 protein is CASTLGDTQYF. The CDR3, as DNA: TGTGCCAGCACCCTCGGGGATACGCAGTATTTT. This sequence joins TRBV6-5 and TRBJ2-3; no clear D gene. Germline lookup yields CDR1 MNHEY and CDR2 SVGAGI. V lost 7 bases to trimming and J lost 6 bases, with 8 bases between them. The CDR3 totals 11 residues.

This chain links TRBV7-3 with TRBJ1-1; TRBD1 matches at 10 bases. Germline lookup yields CDR1 SGHTA and CDR2 FQGTGA. Germline trimming cut 3 bases from V and 7 bases from J; bases unmatched to any gene: 8. CDR3 length: 15 residues. This CDR3 reads CASSFLGQGVGEAFF. The DNA for the CDR3 is TGTGCCAGCAGCTTCCTCGGACAGGGGGTCGGTGAAGCTTTCTTT.

This chain connects TRBV30 to TRBJ2-1; TRBD2 matches at 10 bases. CDR1 is GTSNPN and CDR2 is SVGIG in the germline V gene (reference sequence). The CDR3 length is 15 residues. The J segment lost 4 bases and the V segment lost 2 bases, leaving 5 bases of the junction unmatched. The CDR3 reads CAWSRNSGGYNEQFF. In DNA, the CDR3 is TGTGCCTGGAGTCGGAATAGCGGGGGGTACAATGAGCAGTTCTTC.

This clonotype was detected only a few times. The rearrangement joins TRBV29-1 to TRBJ2-3, with TRBD2 identical over 9 bases. V dropped 4 bases and J dropped 6; count of bases not matched to a gene: 2. The CDR3 consists of 12 residues. The germline V gene has CDR1 SQVTM and CDR2 ANQGSEA. CDR3 residues: CSVGSGGDTQYF. For the CDR3, the DNA is TGCAGCGTTGGTAGCGGGGGTGATACGCAGTATTTT.

The chain recombines TRBV20-1 with TRBJ1-4; maybe TRBD1 (6 bases). CDR3 length equals 14 residues. V was clipped by 7 bases and J by 6 bases, with 18 bases between them. The germline CDR1 and CDR2 sequences are DFQATT and SNEGSKA (reference sequence). In nucleotides, the CDR3 is TGCAGTGTTACACAGGGTCTTGGTGATGAAAAACTGTTTTTT. It encodes CSVTQGLGDEKLFF.

The V gene is TRBV28, the J gene TRBJ1-1; TRBD1 might be the D (5 bases). Germline-derived CDR1 and CDR2 are MDHEN and SYDVKM. The CDR3 covers 15 residues. Deletions cut 3 bases from V and 2 bases from J, with 13 bases between. CDR3 residues: CASSLGGDENTEAFF. The CDR3 nucleotides are TGTGCCAGCAGTTTGGGCGGGGACGAAAACACTGAAGCTTTCTTT.

This clonotype was found many times. V and J are TRBV4-1 and TRBJ2-3; D not resolved. Trimming cost V 0 bases and J 2 bases, with 12 bases left between them. The CDR3 has 16 amino acids. CDR1 MGHRA and CDR2 YSYEKL come from the germline V gene. The CDR3 nucleotides are TGCGCCAGCAGCCAAGATCTCGGGTTGAACACAGATACGCAGTATTTT. Encoded protein: CASSQDLGLNTDTQYF.

This clonotype has ten or more counts. The rearrangement joins TRBV13 to TRBJ1-6; D gene unclear. The germline V and J ends were trimmed by 0 bases and 5 bases, with 5 bases remaining between them. There are 14 residues in the CDR3. The germline gives CDR1 PRHDT, CDR2 FYEKMQ (reference sequence). The CDR3 DNA follows: TGTGCCAGCAGCTTAGGGGCAAATAATTCACCCCTCCACTTT. Its translation: CASSLGANNSPLHF. Supplemented by reference TRBV13 and TRBJ1-6, the full variable domain reads AAGVIQSPRHLIKEKRETATLKCYPIPRHDTVYWYQQGPGQDPQFLISFYEKMQSDKGSIPDRFSAQQFSDYHSELNMSSLELGDSALYFCASSLGANNSPLHFGNGTRLTVT.

This chain connects TRBV20-1 to TRBJ2-7; 8 positions agree with TRBD2. The germline V gene has CDR1 DFQATT and CDR2 SNEGSKA (reference sequence). The CDR3 loop spans 15 amino acids. V was pared by 0 bases and J by 0 bases, with 4 bases of the junction left unmatched. CDR3 in DNA: TGCAGTGCTAGAGACATAGCGGGGATCTCCTACGAGCAGTACTTC. Its translation: CSARDIAGISYEQYF.

This clonotype has a handful of counts. This chain joins TRBV20-1 and TRBJ2-1; 15 positions agree with TRBD2. With V trimmed by 0 bases and J by 6 bases, 6 bases remained unmatched. The CDR3 totals 17 residues. Per the germline V gene, CDR1 is DFQATT and CDR2 is SNEGSKA (reference sequence). The CDR3 protein is CSARDTGLAGGPNEQFF. DNA for the CDR3: TGCAGTGCTAGAGATACGGGACTAGCGGGAGGTCCCAATGAGCAGTTCTTC.

J is TRBJ1-1 and V is TRBV5-1; tentatively, D is TRBD1 (6 bases). The CDR3 is 17 amino acids. From germline, CDR1 is SGHRS and CDR2 YFSETQ. The germline V and J ends were trimmed by 1 base and 0 bases, with 16 bases remaining between them. CDR3 DNA: TGCGCCAGCAGCTTGAACGGGGGCGCTTTCCTGAACACTGAAGCTTTCTTT. Protein sequence: CASSLNGGAFLNTEAFF. The variable domain in full, completed from reference TRBV5-1 and TRBJ1-1, reads KAGVTQTPRYLIKTRGQQVTLSCSPISGHRSVSWYQQTPGQGLQFLFEYFSETQRNKGNFPGRFSGRQFSNSRSEMNVSTLELGDSALYLCASSLNGGAFLNTEAFFGQGTRLTVV.

The CDR3 reads CASSLFAGSSRYSYEQYF. DNA for the CDR3: TGTGCCAGCAGTTTATTCGCAGGGTCCTCCAGATACTCCTACGAGCAGTACTTC. This chain uses TRBV28 with TRBJ2-7, with D possibly being TRBD1 (5 bases). CDR1 and CDR2 (germline): MDHEN, SYDVKM. CDR3 length equals 18 residues. Trimming cost V 1 base and J 0 bases, with 19 bases left between them.

J is TRBJ2-5 and V is TRBV18; possible D gene TRBD2, 6 bases. The J call may be mistaken, given a closer DNA end match to TRBJ2-7. CDR1 is KGHSH and CDR2 is LQKENI in the germline V gene. The CDR3 is 13 residues long. The CDR3 sequence: CASSPPRGFEQYF. In nucleotides, the CDR3 is TGTGCCAGCTCACCACCCCGGGGGTTCGAGCAGTACTTC.

This clonotype was seen a few times. V and J are TRBV7-9 and TRBJ2-7; tentatively, D is TRBD1 (5 bases). V lost 5 bases and J 2 bases, leaving 13 bases between the germline ends. Germline assignment: CDR1 SEHNR and CDR2 FQNEAQ (reference sequence). CDR3 length: 14 amino acids. The CDR3 here is CASSLMDIPYEQYF. Written as DNA, the CDR3 is TGTGCCAGCAGCCTAATGGACATCCCCTACGAGCAGTACTTC.

The chain links TRBV29-1 to TRBJ1-3; 8 nucleotides agree with TRBD1. The V gene's germline CDR1 is SQVTM and CDR2 ANQGSEA. The ends lost 7 bases at V and 1 base at J; junction bases unmatched: 6. This CDR3 is built from 14 residues. The CDR3 protein is CSGLTGGSGNTIYF. In nucleotides, the CDR3 is TGCAGCGGCTTAACAGGGGGATCTGGAAACACCATATATTTT.

The rearrangement links TRBV29-1 to TRBJ1-3; tentatively, D is TRBD1 (5 bases). There are 15 residues in the CDR3. Germline values: CDR1 SQVTM, CDR2 ANQGSEA. The V gene lost 6 bases and the J gene lost 3 bases, with 18 bases spanning the gap. As DNA, the CDR3 is TGCAGCGTCGGGACCGGTTTAATGCATGGAAACACCATATATTTT. Its translation is CSVGTGLMHGNTIYF.

The chain carries TRBV20-1 and TRBJ2-7; TRBD2 matches at 13 bases. The J segment lost 10 bases and the V segment lost 6 bases, leaving 12 bases of the junction unmatched. CDR1 and CDR2 from the germline V gene are DFQATT and SNEGSKA (reference sequence). The CDR3 runs to 14 residues. The chain's CDR3 is CSAAGLAGDETQYF. The CDR3 DNA sequence: TGCAGTGCCGCAGGACTAGCGGGGGACGAAACCCAGTACTTC.